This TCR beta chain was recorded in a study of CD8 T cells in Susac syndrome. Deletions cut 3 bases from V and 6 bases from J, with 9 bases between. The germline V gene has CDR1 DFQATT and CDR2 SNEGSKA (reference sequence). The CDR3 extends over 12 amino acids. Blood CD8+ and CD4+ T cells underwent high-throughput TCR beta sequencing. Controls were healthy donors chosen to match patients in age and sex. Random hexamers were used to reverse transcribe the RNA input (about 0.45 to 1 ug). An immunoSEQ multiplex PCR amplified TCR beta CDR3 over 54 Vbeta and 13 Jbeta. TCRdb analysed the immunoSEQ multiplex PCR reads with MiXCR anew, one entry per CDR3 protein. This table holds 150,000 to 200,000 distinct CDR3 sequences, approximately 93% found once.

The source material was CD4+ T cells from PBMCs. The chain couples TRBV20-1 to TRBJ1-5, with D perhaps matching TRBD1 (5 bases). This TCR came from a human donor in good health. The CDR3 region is CSARGLVQPQHF. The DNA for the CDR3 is TGCAGTGCTAGGGGGCTTGTTCAGCCCCAGCATTTT.